This T cell receptor (beta chain) was recorded in a study of T cell responses to AZD1222 COVID-19 vaccine. Study summary: Samples with a second dose at about 4 or about 12 weeks were pooled together. Regarding the study as a whole: CD4 TCRs associated with vaccination spanned spike, dominating at 160-218 and 743-854. The study identified only a handful of AZD1222 recipients as seropositive at baseline. Close to half of all spike-specific TCRs reportedly target regions of the variants that are unmutated.

Trimming removed 8 bases at V and 1 base at J, with 8 bases between. The CDR3 sequence is 13 residues long. The germline gives CDR1 MNHEY, CDR2 SMNVEV (reference sequence). As for this clone: Its target is not known.

Profiled with immunoSEQ multiplex PCR; TCRdb holds only in-frame clones, not every one. This table has over 100,000 clones, around 89% appearing once. Sample: peripheral blood, taken on day 0 of AZD1222 vaccination. The clonotype comes from an adult in good health. The chain combines TRBV27 with TRBJ1-4; D uncertain. This chain's CDR3 is CASGTKTNEKLFF. The CDR3 nucleotides read TGTGCCAGCGGCACGAAAACTAATGAAAAACTGTTTTTT.